A selection of T cell receptor beta chains follows, all from one sample in a study of neurological immune-mediated disorders. TCRdb re-analysed the 5' RACE reads in MiXCR, keeping a single row per CDR3 protein. Altogether 65,000 to 70,000 distinct CDR3 sequences are present, about 4% being singletons, with the ten largest covering approximately 1.2%. The sample taken for sequencing was PBMCs. The source is a man under 40 with multiple sclerosis. Both conserved end residues are part of each CDR3. The D gene is left open where the match is weak. The listing skips clone size in some rows; elsewhere it reads once, few, many or a size class.

>TRBJ2-3|TRBV20-1|TRBD1|many
CSARDREMSTDTQYF
TGCAGTGCTAGGGACAGGGAAATGAGCACAGATACGCAGTATTTT
>TRBJ2-7|TRBV5-1|-|many
CASSLEVGGSYEQYF
TGCGCCAGCAGCTTGGAGGTCGGCGGGTCCTACGAGCAGTACTTC
>TRBJ1-5|TRBV7-2|-|few
CASSLARGNQPQNF
TGTGCCAGCAGCTTAGCGCGGGGCAATCAGCCCCAGAATTTT
>TRBJ2-5|TRBV20-1|TRBD2|many
CSASGTSGVRETQYF
TGCAGTGCTAGCGGGACTAGCGGGGTTAGGGAGACCCAGTACTTC
>TRBJ1-4|TRBV11-2|-|many
CASSASLVFSFDEKLFF
TGTGCCAGCAGCGCATCCCTGGTTTTTAGTTTTGACGAAAAACTGTTTTTT
>TRBJ1-6|TRBV10-3|TRBD1|-
CAISTDRDSPLNF
TGTGCCATCTCGACGGACAGGGATTCACCCCTCAACTTT
>TRBJ2-1|TRBV5-1|TRBD2|many
CASSQGAGGGYNEQFF
TGCGCCAGCAGCCAGGGAGCGGGGGGCGGCTACAATGAGCAGTTCTTC
>TRBJ2-1|TRBV12-3/TRBV12-4|-|many
CASKYRVEQFF
TGTGCCAGCAAGTACAGGGTTGAGCAGTTCTTC
>TRBJ1-5|TRBV10-3|-|-
CAISESQNQPQNF
TGTGCCATCAGTGAGTCGCAGAATCAGCCCCAGAATTTT
>TRBJ2-3|TRBV20-1|-|many
CSPSFSTDTQYF
TGCAGTCCATCGTTTAGCACAGATACGCAGTATTTT
>TRBJ2-3|TRBV7-2|-|-
CASAQPGGLTDTQYF
TGTGCCAGCGCCCAGCCGGGGGGCCTCACAGATACGCAGTATTTT
>TRBJ1-4|TRBV7-9|-|many
CASSSSGGREKLFF
TGCGCCAGCAGCTCGTCCGGCGGGAGGGAAAAACTGTTTTTT
>TRBJ1-6|TRBV20-1|TRBD1|many
CSARISNRGGNSPLHF
TGCAGTGCTAGAATCTCGAACAGGGGTGGGAATTCACCCCTCCACTTT
>TRBJ2-7|TRBV4-2|TRBD2|many
CASSSLGLAGGRPYEQYF
TGTGCCAGCAGCAGTCTTGGGCTAGCGGGGGGGCGGCCCTACGAGCAGTACTTC
>TRBJ2-1|TRBV20-1|-|many
CSARFGVAYNEQFF
TGCAGTGCTAGGTTCGGGGTTGCCTACAATGAGCAGTTCTTC
>TRBJ2-3|TRBV20-1|-|many
CSAREVAGERRTDTQYF
TGCAGTGCTAGAGAAGTCGCAGGGGAGAGGAGGACAGATACGCAGTATTTT
>TRBJ2-3|TRBV20-1|-|few
CSASGGAHRTDTQYF
TGCAGTGCCTCTGGGGGGGCCCACCGCACAGATACGCAGTATTTT
>TRBJ2-1|TRBV20-1|TRBD2|many
CSALLAPSSYNEQFF
TGCAGTGCGCTACTAGCGCCGAGCTCCTACAATGAGCAGTTCTTC
>TRBJ2-2|TRBV4-3|-|many
CASSQELFNTGELFF
TGCGCCAGCAGCCAAGAACTCTTTAACACCGGGGAGCTGTTTTTT
>TRBJ1-1|TRBV29-1|-|many
CSGRGDYLNTEAFF
TGCAGCGGGAGGGGGGACTACCTGAACACTGAAGCTTTCTTT
>TRBJ2-2|TRBV5-1|TRBD1|few
CASSSGQDFIFGTGELFF
TGCGCCAGCAGCTCGGGACAGGATTTCATCTTTGGCACCGGGGAGCTGTTTTTT
>TRBJ2-7|TRBV3-1|-|many
CASSQKTVTEQYF
TGTGCCAGCAGCCAAAAGACGGTCACCGAGCAGTACTTC
>TRBJ1-1|TRBV20-1|TRBD1|many
CSAVRGRGTEAFF
TGCAGTGCTGTAAGGGGGCGAGGCACTGAAGCTTTCTTT
>TRBJ2-4|TRBV5-5|-|many
CASSLGGGYAKNIQYF
TGTGCCAGCAGCCTAGGGGGGGGTTACGCCAAAAACATTCAGTACTTC
>TRBJ1-1|TRBV7-2|TRBD1|few
CASSPRGLKDTEAFF
TGTGCCAGCAGTCCTAGGGGGCTCAAGGACACTGAAGCTTTCTTT
>TRBJ1-2|TRBV12-3/TRBV12-4|-|many
CASSLQGIYGYTF
TGTGCCAGCAGTTTACAGGGGATCTACGGCTACACCTTC